The clone carrying this TCR beta chain appeared once. This specimen comes from a study of preoperative IRX-2 immunotherapy in early breast cancer. As for treatment: preoperative locoregional IRX-2 cytokine immunotherapy. The V gene's germline CDR1 is SGHTS and CDR2 YDEGEE. V was cut by 0 bases and J by 2 bases, with 8 bases left in between. The CDR3 extends over 14 amino acids. Some clones are missing from TCRdb's copy, which holds only in-frame ones; the method was immunoSEQ multiplex PCR. Altogether around 34,000 clones are present, nearly 95% being singletons, with the ten largest covering 5% to 7%.

The chain carries TRBV5-8 and TRBJ1-1, with D unresolved. This clonotype was obtained from a human donor with breast cancer. Collection of the sample occurred from a patient treated with IRX-2 immunotherapy. CDR3 sequence: CASSLDALNTEAFF. In DNA, the CDR3 is TGTGCCAGCAGCTTGGACGCCCTCAACACTGAAGCTTTCTTT. The whole variable domain, remainder taken from reference TRBV5-8 and TRBJ1-1, is EAGVTQSPTHLIKTRGQQATLRCSPISGHTSVYWYQQALGLGLQFLLWYDEGEERNRGNFPPRFSGRQFPNYSSELNVNALELEDSALYLCASSLDALNTEAFFGQGTRLTVV.